Listed here are 9 T cell receptor beta chains from one sample, sequenced in a study of patients and donors after allogeneic stem cell transplantation. TCRdb reprocessed the RT-PCR reads with MiXCR, giving one entry per CDR3 protein. The sample carries about a million distinct CDR3 sequences, 15% to 20% recorded once. Sequenced material: blood, either unsorted or a sorted T cell fraction (not recorded which). The receptor source for this set is a human donor who was either an allogeneic HSCT recipient or a stem cell or donor lymphocyte infusion donor (not recorded which). It is not recorded whose cells these are; they may come from a transplant donor.

This clonotype appeared many times. The chain joins TRBV2 to TRBJ2-3; D unclear. Germline V lookup: CDR1 SNHLY, CDR2 FYNNEI. The CDR3 runs 16 residues. V was trimmed by 7 bases and J by 1 base, leaving 18 bases between them. CDR3 sequence reads: CASKLRAAPGTDTQYF. The CDR3 DNA reads as TGTGCCAGCAAACTAAGGGCGGCCCCTGGCACAGATACGCAGTATTTT.

The J gene is TRBJ1-3, the V gene TRBV4-3; no clear D gene. The CDR3 length is 16 residues. Trimming left V 0 bases short and J 0 bases short, with 9 bases between. Germline V gene sequence: CDR1 LGHNA, CDR2 YSLEER. CDR3 bases: TGCGCCAGCAGCCAAGAAGACGAGAGCTCTGGAAACACCATATATTTT. Translation gives CASSQEDESSGNTIYF.

This clonotype occurred a few times. The CDR3 loop is CASSLALLGQTQYF. The CDR3 region has the DNA TGTGCCAGCAGCTTAGCGCTATTGGGCCAGACCCAGTACTTC. The V call is TRBV7-2, the J call TRBJ2-5; no firm D call. The V and J ends lost 0 bases and 6 bases respectively, with 11 bases between them. CDR1 is SGHTA and CDR2 is FQGNSA in the germline V gene. The CDR3 totals 14 residues.

J is TRBJ1-1 and V is TRBV7-9; D ambiguous. Germline V gene sequence: CDR1 SEHNR, CDR2 FQNEAQ (reference sequence). The CDR3 sequence is 16 residues long. With 1 base removed from V and 3 bases from J, the gap between germline ends came to 15 bases. CDR3 sequence (DNA): TGTGCCAGCAGCTTAGATCGCGGAGGACGAGACACTGAAGCTTTCTTT. As protein: CASSLDRGGRDTEAFF. Full variable domain (missing parts from reference TRBV7-9 and TRBJ1-1): DTGVSQNPRHKITKRGQNVTFRCDPISEHNRLYWYRQTLGQGPEFLTYFQNEAQLEKSRLLSDRFSAERPKGSFSTLEIQRTEQGDSAMYLCASSLDRGGRDTEAFFGQGTRLTVV.

The V and J genes are TRBV7-6 and TRBJ2-1, with D tentatively TRBD1 or TRBD2 (5 bases each). CDR1 and CDR2 (germline): SGHVS, FNYEAQ. The CDR3 runs 18 residues. V dropped 4 bases and J dropped 5 bases, with 24 bases sitting between them. The CDR3 DNA sequence: TGTGCCAGCAGCTCAAATCTTCAGGGCCCGGGGCAACACAATGAGCAGTTCTTC. As protein: CASSSNLQGPGQHNEQFF.

This clonotype has only a few counts. The rearrangement links TRBV20-1 to TRBJ2-5; a possible D gene is TRBD2 (5 bases). Germline CDR1 reads DFQATT; CDR2 reads SNEGSKA (reference sequence). This CDR3 region has 13 residues. Trimming took 3 bases from V and 3 from J, leaving 11 bases between them. The DNA of the CDR3 is TGCAGTGCTAGTCCCGGGGTCAAAGAGACCCAGTACTTC. Protein product: CSASPGVKETQYF.

A word on this clonotype: A much bigger clone sits one base away, suggesting this may be a read error. The V and J genes are TRBV12-3 or TRBV12-4 and TRBJ2-3; D unresolved. This CDR3 spans 13 amino acids. With 3 bases removed from V and 11 bases from J, the gap between germline ends came to 15 bases. The CDR3 region is CASSFLKWIEQYF. The CDR3, as DNA: TGTGCCAGCAGTTTTCTTAAGTGGATAGAGCAGTATTTT.

The V call is TRBV6-5, the J call TRBJ1-1; D uncertain. V was cut by 0 bases and J by 2 bases, with 10 bases left in between. The germline CDR1 and CDR2 sequences are MNHEY and SVGAGI. This CDR3 region has 15 residues. The CDR3 reads CASSYSGRINTEAFF. CDR3 DNA sequence: TGTGCCAGCAGTTACTCTGGACGAATTAACACTGAAGCTTTCTTT.

The V and J genes are TRBV20-1 and TRBJ2-3; a weak D match, TRBD2 (6 bases). Germline V gene data show CDR1 as DFQATT and CDR2 as SNEGSKA (reference sequence). V was cut by 5 bases and J by 3 bases, with 18 bases left in between. The CDR3 consists of 15 residues. The DNA for the CDR3 is TGCAGTGCTCCCTCCTCAGCGGGCACTACAGATACGCAGTATTTT. Its translation is CSAPSSAGTTDTQYF.